The rows below give T cell receptor beta chains drawn from one sample of a study of blood T cell repertoires in COVID-19. Sequencing used immunoSEQ multiplex PCR; TCRdb keeps in-frame clones, though not all of them. The sample yields 310,000 or so clones, approximately 88% seen once. Sequencing was carried out using PBMCs or T cells enriched from blood (not recorded which). These receptors were taken from a woman aged 40 to 50 who had recovered from COVID-19. Both conserved end residues are part of each CDR3. Each record gives: V gene, CDR3 protein.

TRBV6-1	CASSEALGADRFNYGYTF
TRBV24-1	CATSDGAGKKNKKGGESTNEKLFF
TRBV5-1	CASSGASGTGYEQYF
TRBV3-1/TRBV3-2	CASSQGASGRSYEQYF
TRBV28	CASSLLAGVGNTIYF
TRBV3-1/TRBV3-2	CASSPPVSNTEAFF
TRBV19	CASRMGQGNYGYTF
TRBV4-3	CASSQSLPGTEAFF
TRBV27	CASSPQTGTGLPFNYGYTF
TRBV4-1	CASSQDPFSTEMNTEAFF
TRBV3-1/TRBV3-2	CASSPTGGRTQPQHF
TRBV6-2/TRBV6-3	CASSPGTSGDTQYF
TRBV5-1	CASSWGLADLVYEQYF
TRBV14	CASSQAWEKQYF
TRBV9	CASSDGRGAFF
TRBV14	CASSQGQGTYNEQFF
TRBV7-2	CASSLAPTGTTYEQYF
TRBV7-8	CASSPRTGTEAFF
TRBV27	CASRPGTAHRWGYTF
TRBV30	CAWTWGSATDTQYF
TRBV7-2	CATGEDRGRNTEAFF
TRBV7-3	CASSHGGGRAYNEQFF
TRBV6-1	CASSDTKQGKRNNEQFF
TRBV5-1	CASSLGTGGTDYGYTF
TRBV24-1	CATSDSTGEGNQPQHF
TRBV28	CASTQGGATINQPQHF
TRBV7-9	CASSLMESYGYTF
TRBV2	CASREQGTGANVLTF
TRBV3-1/TRBV3-2	CASSQQGSNQPQHF
TRBV20-1	CSARREDTQYF
TRBV9	CASSVHPGTSGRFEQFF
TRBV28	CASSYRGLALHF
TRBV18	CASSAGQPPNYGYTF
TRBV6-1	CASSEGGRVYGYTF
TRBV5-1	CASSTGTGPREYGYTF
TRBV5-1	CASSLGGSSSQPQHF
TRBV4-3	CASSQEYLAGGRRHEQFF
TRBV7-8	CASSPGSGEQFF
TRBV29-1	CSGGQPETQYF
TRBV4-2	CASSPGTYEPNEQFF
TRBV2	CASSAQGSGTEAFF
TRBV24-1	CATSDGRGSSYNEQFF
TRBV5-4	CASSFGQVDNYGYTF
TRBV10-3	CAAGQGVGEAFF
TRBV28	CASNSEGYYNEQFF
TRBV6-5	CASRTPGTGDQPQHF
TRBV20-1	CSAQSYGYTF
TRBV6-1	CASSEAGTGGYEQYF
TRBV23-1	CASSQRDSNYGYTF
TRBV5-6	CASSKLAAPYNEQFF
TRBV7-6	CASSSGPSTNEKLFF
TRBV25-1	CASRLWHTGELFF
TRBV7-2	CASSSLPRRENEQYF
TRBV14	CASSQLSGLAYEQYF
TRBV19	CASSTGQGDQPQHF
TRBV28	CASARSVGAVEKLFF